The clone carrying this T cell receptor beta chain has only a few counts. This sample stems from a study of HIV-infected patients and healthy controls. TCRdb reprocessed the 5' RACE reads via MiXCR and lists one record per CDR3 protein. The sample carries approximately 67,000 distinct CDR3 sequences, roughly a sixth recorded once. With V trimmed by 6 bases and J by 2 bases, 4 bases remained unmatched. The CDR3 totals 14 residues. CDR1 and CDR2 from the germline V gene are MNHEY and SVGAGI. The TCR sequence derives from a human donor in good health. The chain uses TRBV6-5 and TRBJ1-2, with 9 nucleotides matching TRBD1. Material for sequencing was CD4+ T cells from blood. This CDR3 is CASRLGQGNYGYTF. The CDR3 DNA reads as TGTGCCAGCAGGTTGGGACAGGGAAACTATGGCTACACCTTC.